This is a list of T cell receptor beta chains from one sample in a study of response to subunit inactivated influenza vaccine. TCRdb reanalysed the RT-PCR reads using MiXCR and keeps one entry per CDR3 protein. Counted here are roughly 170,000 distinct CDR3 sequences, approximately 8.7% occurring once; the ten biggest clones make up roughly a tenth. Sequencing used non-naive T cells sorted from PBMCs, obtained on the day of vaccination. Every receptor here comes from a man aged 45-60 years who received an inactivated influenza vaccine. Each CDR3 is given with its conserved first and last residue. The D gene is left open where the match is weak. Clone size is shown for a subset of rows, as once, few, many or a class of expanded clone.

TGCAGCGTTAAGTGGCTCTACAATGAGCAGTTCTTC	CSVKWLYNEQFF	12	TRBJ2-1	many	NA	TRBV29-1
TGCAGCGTTGAGCAGACAGTCACAGATACGCAGTATTTT	CSVEQTVTDTQYF	13	TRBJ2-3	NA	NA	TRBV29-1
TGCGCCAGCAGCTCACGTCCCGGGACACAAAGCTCCTACAATGAGCAGTTCTTC	CASSSRPGTQSSYNEQFF	18	TRBJ2-1	many	NA	TRBV5-1
TGTGCCAGCAGACCCGGACAGGAAAACACCGGGGAGCTGTTTTTT	CASRPGQENTGELFF	15	TRBJ2-2	few	TRBD1	TRBV12-3/TRBV12-4
TGTGCCAGCTCGGCCGCTAGCTCCTACGAGCAGTACTTC	CASSAASSYEQYF	13	TRBJ2-7	many	NA	TRBV18
TGTGCCAGCATTATGAGGGAAAACACTGAAGCTTTCTTT	CASIMRENTEAFF	13	TRBJ1-1	NA	NA	TRBV6-5
TGCAGTGCTAGAGACCTATACACCGGGGAGCTGTTTTTT	CSARDLYTGELFF	13	TRBJ2-2	many	NA	TRBV20-1
TGTTCCAGCAGTTCAACCGTGACAGGCACAGATACGCAGTATTTT	CSSSSTVTGTDTQYF	15	TRBJ2-3	NA	NA	TRBV6-5
TGCAGTGCTAGAGATCTAGCGATCCAAGAGACCCAGTACTTC	CSARDLAIQETQYF	14	TRBJ2-5	many	NA	TRBV20-1
TGTGCCACTAAAGGAGTCCGGGGTGGCTACGAGCAGTACTTC	CATKGVRGGYEQYF	14	TRBJ2-7	few	NA	TRBV6-1
TGTGCCAGCAGTTTATCTGGCTCTGGGGCCAACGTCCTGACTTTC	CASSLSGSGANVLTF	15	TRBJ2-6	NA	NA	TRBV28
TGTGCCACCAGTGATTTGCGGCAATCCACAGATACGCAGTATTTT	CATSDLRQSTDTQYF	15	TRBJ2-3	NA	NA	TRBV24-1
TGTGCCAGCAGCTTGGGCGTAGTGGTGGAGACCCAGTACTTC	CASSLGVVVETQYF	14	TRBJ2-5	NA	NA	TRBV7-9
TGTGCCAGCAGTTACTCGAGAGGGGGCAATCAGCCCCAGCATTTT	CASSYSRGGNQPQHF	15	TRBJ1-5	NA	NA	TRBV6-5
TGCAGTGCTAGAGCCCGAGGGGGGGGCTATGGCTACACCTTC	CSARARGGGYGYTF	14	TRBJ1-2	many	NA	TRBV20-1
TGTGCCAGCACCCAGGACAGAAAGACCCAGTACTTC	CASTQDRKTQYF	12	TRBJ2-5	many	NA	TRBV6-2/TRBV6-3
TGTGCCAGCGTTACCCCTCGACAGGGTGGATTCCGCAATCAGCCCCAGCATTTT	CASVTPRQGGFRNQPQHF	18	TRBJ1-5	many	TRBD1	TRBV6-5
TGTGCCAGCAGGAAAGGACAGGGGAGCAAAGAGACCCAGTACTTC	CASRKGQGSKETQYF	15	TRBJ2-5	few	TRBD1	TRBV5-4
TGTGCCAGCAGTTACTCGTCGTCAATGACCTACGAGCAGTACTTC	CASSYSSSMTYEQYF	15	TRBJ2-7	NA	NA	TRBV6-5
TGTGCCAGCAGCAAAGGAAAGGGGGAGCAGTACTTC	CASSKGKGEQYF	12	TRBJ2-7	few	NA	TRBV21-1
TGTGCCAGCAGTTTATCCCCCGGATTGGGGGCCCTATCCTACGAGCAGTACTTC	CASSLSPGLGALSYEQYF	18	TRBJ2-7	few	NA	TRBV28
TGCAGTGCTCCCGCCCTGGGGGTTTACAATGAGCAGTTCTTC	CSAPALGVYNEQFF	14	TRBJ2-1	many	NA	TRBV20-1
TGTGCCAGCAGCCCGTGGCCAGGGGGGGCCGACACAGATACGCAGTATTTT	CASSPWPGGADTDTQYF	17	TRBJ2-3	many	NA	TRBV7-9
TGTGCCAGCGGGAATGGGGCCAACGTCCTGACTTTC	CASGNGANVLTF	12	TRBJ2-6	few	NA	TRBV2